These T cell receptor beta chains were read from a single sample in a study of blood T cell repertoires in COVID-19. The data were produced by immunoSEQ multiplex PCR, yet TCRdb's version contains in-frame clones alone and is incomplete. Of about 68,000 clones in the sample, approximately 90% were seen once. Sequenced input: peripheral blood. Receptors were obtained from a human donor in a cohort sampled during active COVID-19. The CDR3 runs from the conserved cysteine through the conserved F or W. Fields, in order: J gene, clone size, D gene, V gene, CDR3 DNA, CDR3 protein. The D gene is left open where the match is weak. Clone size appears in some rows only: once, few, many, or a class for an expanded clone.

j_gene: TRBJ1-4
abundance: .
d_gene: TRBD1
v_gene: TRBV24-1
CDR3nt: TGTGCCACCAGTGATTCGGGACAGATAGAAAAACTGTTTTTT
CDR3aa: CATSDSGQIEKLFF

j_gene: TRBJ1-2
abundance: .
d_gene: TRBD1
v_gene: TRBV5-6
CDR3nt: TGTGCCAGCAGCTTGGGGGACAGGGGGCGCAATGGCTACACCTTC
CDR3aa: CASSLGDRGRNGYTF

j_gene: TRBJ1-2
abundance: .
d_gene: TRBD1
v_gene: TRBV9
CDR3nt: TGTGCCAGCAGCTCGGACAGGTACTATGGCTACACCTTC
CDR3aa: CASSSDRYYGYTF

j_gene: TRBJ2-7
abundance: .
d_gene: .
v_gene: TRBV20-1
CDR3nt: TGCAGTGCTAGAGATCTCTACGAGCAGTACTTC
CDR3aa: CSARDLYEQYF

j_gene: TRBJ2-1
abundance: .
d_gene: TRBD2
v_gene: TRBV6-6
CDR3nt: TGTGCCAGCAGCCGCCCCGGCGGGGGCTCCTACAATGAGCAGTTCTTC
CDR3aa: CASSRPGGGSYNEQFF

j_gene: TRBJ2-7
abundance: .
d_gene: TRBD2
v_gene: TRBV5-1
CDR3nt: TGCGCCAGCAGCCTTCGGGGGGTAGGCGAGCAGTACTTC
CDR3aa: CASSLRGVGEQYF

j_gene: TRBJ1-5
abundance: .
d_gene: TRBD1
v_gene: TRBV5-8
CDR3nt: TGTGCCAGCAGCTTGGGGGACAGGGGCAATCAGCCCCAGCATTTT
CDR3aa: CASSLGDRGNQPQHF

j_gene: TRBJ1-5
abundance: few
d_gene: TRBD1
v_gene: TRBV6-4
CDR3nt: TGTGCCAGCAGTGAAGCACAGGGGCAGCCCCAGCATTTT
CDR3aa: CASSEAQGQPQHF

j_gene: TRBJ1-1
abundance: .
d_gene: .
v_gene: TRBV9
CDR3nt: TGTGCCAGCAGCGGAAGAGTTGGGAACACTGAAGCTTTCTTT
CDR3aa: CASSGRVGNTEAFF

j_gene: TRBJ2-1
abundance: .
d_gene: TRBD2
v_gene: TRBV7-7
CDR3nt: TGTGCTAGCAGCTCGCTAGCGGGGGGGCCTAATGAGCAGTTCTTC
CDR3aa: CASSSLAGGPNEQFF

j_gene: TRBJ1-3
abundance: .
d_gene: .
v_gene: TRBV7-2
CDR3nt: TGTGCCAGCAGCCCCGGGGCGCAGGGGAGACGGTCTGGAAACACCATATATTTT
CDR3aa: CASSPGAQGRRSGNTIYF

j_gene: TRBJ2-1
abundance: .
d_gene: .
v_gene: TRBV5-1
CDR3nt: TGCGCCAGCAGCTTGGATGGAGTCTCCTACAATGAGCAGTTCTTC
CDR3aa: CASSLDGVSYNEQFF

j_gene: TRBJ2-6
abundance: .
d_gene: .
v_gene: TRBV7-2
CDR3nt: TGTGCCAGCAGCTTAGTGGGGCTGGCAGCCGGGGCCAACGTCCTGACTTTC
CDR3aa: CASSLVGLAAGANVLTF

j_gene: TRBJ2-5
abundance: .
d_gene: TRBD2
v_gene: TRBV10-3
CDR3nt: TGTGCCATCAGCCCGGGACTAGCCGGGATGGGGGAGACCCAGTACTTC
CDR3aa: CAISPGLAGMGETQYF

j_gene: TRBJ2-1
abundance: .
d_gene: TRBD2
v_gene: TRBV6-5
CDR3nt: TGTGCCAGCATGAAAGCGGGGGGGCCGACGGAGCAGTTCTTC
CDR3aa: CASMKAGGPTEQFF

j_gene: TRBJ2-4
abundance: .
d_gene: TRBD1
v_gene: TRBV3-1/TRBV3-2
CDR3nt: TGTGCCAGCAGCCAAGCAGGGGGACAAAACATTCAGTACTTC
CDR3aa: CASSQAGGQNIQYF

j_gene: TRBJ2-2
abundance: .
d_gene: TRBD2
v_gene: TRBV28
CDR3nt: TGTGCCAGCAGTCTACCGGGACTAGCGGGGGACCGGGGCACCGGGGAGCTGTTTTTT
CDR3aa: CASSLPGLAGDRGTGELFF

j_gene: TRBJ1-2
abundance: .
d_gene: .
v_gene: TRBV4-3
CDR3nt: TGCGCCAGCAGCCCCGGGCCAGGGGCCTTGGGCTACACCTTC
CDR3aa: CASSPGPGALGYTF

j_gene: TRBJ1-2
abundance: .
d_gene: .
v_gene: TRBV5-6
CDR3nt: TGTGCCAGCAGCTTGCTCTCGGGGAACTATGGCTACACCTTC
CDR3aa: CASSLLSGNYGYTF

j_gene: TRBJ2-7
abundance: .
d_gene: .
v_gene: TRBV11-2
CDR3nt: TGTGCCAGCAGCTTAGAGGGGGGGGCTTGGTACGAGCAGTACTTC
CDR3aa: CASSLEGGAWYEQYF

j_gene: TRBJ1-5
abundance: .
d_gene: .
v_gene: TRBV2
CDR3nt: TGTGCCAGCAGTGATGAGGCAAATCAGCCCCAGCATTTT
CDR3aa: CASSDEANQPQHF

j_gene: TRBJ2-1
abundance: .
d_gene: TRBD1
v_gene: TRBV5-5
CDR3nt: TGTGCCAGTGCCCGTTCCGGGACAGGGCATTTATCGGTCTTC
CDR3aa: CASARSGTGHLSVF

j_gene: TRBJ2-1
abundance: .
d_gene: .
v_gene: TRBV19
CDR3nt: TGTGCCAGTAGTATAAGTGACAGGAACAATGAGCAGTTCTTC
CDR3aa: CASSISDRNNEQFF

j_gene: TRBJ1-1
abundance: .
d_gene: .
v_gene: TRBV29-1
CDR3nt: TGCAGCGTTGGTCGGGACATCAGGTCATCGGCTTTCTTT
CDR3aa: CSVGRDIRSSAFF

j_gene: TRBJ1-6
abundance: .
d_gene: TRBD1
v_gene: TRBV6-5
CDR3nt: TGTGCCAGCAGTCTCGGACAGGCCATTTCACCCCTCCACTTT
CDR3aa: CASSLGQAISPLHF

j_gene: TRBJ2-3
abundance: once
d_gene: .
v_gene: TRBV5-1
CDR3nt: TGCGCCAGCAGCTTGGTGGGGGGAAGAGATACGCAGTATTTT
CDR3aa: CASSLVGGRDTQYF

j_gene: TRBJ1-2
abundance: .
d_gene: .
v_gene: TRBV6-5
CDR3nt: TGTGCCAGCAGTTACTCGAGAGGGCGGGCCCATAATGGCTACACCTTC
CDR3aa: CASSYSRGRAHNGYTF

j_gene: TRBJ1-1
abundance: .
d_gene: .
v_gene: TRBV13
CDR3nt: TGTGCCAGCACCGACGGGACTCCAAACACTGAAGCTTTCTTT
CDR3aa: CASTDGTPNTEAFF

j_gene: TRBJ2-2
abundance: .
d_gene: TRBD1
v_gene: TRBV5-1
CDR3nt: TGCGCCAGCAGCACCGGACAGGTGCAAGCCGGGGAGCTGTTTTTT
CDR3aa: CASSTGQVQAGELFF

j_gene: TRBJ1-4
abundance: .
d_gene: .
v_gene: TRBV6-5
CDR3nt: TGTGCCAGCAGTCTTAGGGGCGCAACTAATGAAAAACTGTTTTTT
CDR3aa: CASSLRGATNEKLFF

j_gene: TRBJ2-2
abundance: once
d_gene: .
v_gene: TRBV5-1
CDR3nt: TGCGCCAGCAGCGAGGTCACCCCCGACACCGGGGAGCTGTTTTTT
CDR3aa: CASSEVTPDTGELFF

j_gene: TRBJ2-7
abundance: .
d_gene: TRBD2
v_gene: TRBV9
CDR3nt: TGTGCCAGCAGCCCCGACCCCGGGACTAGCGGGTACGAGCAGTACTTC
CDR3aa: CASSPDPGTSGYEQYF

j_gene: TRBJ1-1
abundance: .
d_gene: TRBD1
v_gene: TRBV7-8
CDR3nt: TGTGCCAGCAGGCTTCGGGGGACAGCTAACACTGAAGCTTTCTTT
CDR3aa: CASRLRGTANTEAFF

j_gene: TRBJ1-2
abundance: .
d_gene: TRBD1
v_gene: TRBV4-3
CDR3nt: TGCGCCAGCAGCCAAGACTTACAGGGGGCGGGCTATGGCTACACCTTC
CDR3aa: CASSQDLQGAGYGYTF

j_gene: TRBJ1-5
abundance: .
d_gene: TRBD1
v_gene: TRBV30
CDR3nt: TGTGCCTGGAGCGGGGGACAGGGGGCAGGTCAGCCCCAGCATTTT
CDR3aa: CAWSGGQGAGQPQHF

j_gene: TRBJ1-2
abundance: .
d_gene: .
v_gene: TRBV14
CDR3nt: TGTGCCAGCAGCCAAGACAGGGGTTATGGCTACACCTTC
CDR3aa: CASSQDRGYGYTF

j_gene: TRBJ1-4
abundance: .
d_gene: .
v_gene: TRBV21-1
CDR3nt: TGTGCCAGCAGTTGTTTACTTGACAGCCTTGAAGAAAAACTGTTTTTT
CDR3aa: CASSCLLDSLEEKLFF

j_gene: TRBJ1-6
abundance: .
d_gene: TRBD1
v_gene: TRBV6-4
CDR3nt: TGTGCCAGCAGCCCCGGGACAGGTTTAACATCCTATAATTCACCCCTCCACTTT
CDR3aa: CASSPGTGLTSYNSPLHF

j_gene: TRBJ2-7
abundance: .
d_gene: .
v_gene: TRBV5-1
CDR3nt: TGCGCCAGCAGCTTGGAGGTGGGGGCCGTCTCCTACGAGCAGTACTTC
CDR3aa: CASSLEVGAVSYEQYF

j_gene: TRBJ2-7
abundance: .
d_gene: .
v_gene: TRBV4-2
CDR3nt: TGTGCCAGCAGCCAAGACTTGTGGGGCACCTACGAGCAGTACTTC
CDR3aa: CASSQDLWGTYEQYF

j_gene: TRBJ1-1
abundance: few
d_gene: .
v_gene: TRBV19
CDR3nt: TGTGCCAGTAGTATAGGAAGCCCTGGAGGGGACACTGAAGCTTTCTTT
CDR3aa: CASSIGSPGGDTEAFF

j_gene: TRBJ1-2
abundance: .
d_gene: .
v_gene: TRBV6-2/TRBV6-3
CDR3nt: TGTGCCAGCAGTTCGACATCGAACTATGGCTACACCTTC
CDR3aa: CASSSTSNYGYTF

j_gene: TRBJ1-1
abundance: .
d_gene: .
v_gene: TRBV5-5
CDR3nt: TGTGCCAGCAGCTTCGGGGGAACTGAAGCTTTCTTT
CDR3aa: CASSFGGTEAFF

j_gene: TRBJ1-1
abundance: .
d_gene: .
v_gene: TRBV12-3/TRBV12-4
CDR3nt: TGTGCCAGCAGTTACGAGGGGAACACTGAAGCTTTCTTT
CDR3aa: CASSYEGNTEAFF

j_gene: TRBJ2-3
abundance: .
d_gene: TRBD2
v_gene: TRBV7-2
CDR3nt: TGTGCCAGCAGCCACCTGGGTTCTAGCGGGGGGGGTCACACAGATACGCAGTATTTT
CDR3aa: CASSHLGSSGGGHTDTQYF

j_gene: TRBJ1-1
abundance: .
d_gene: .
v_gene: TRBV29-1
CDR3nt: TGCAGCGCTAGGCAGGGAGGAAACACTGAAGCTTTCTTT
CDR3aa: CSARQGGNTEAFF

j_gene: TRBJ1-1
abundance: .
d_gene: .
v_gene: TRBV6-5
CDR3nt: TGTGCCAGCAGGGTCAGGGATAGTAACACTGAAGCTTTCTTT
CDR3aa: CASRVRDSNTEAFF

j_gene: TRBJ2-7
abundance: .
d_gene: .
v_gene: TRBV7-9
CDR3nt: TGTGCCAGCAGCCCCAGTTTGGCGGGGCAAGAGCAGTACTTC
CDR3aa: CASSPSLAGQEQYF

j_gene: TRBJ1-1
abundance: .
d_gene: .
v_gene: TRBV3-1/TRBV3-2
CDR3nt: TGTGCCAGCAGCCAAGATCCATTCATCACTGAAGCTTTCTTT
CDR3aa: CASSQDPFITEAFF

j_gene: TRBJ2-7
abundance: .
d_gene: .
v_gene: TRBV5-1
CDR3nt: TGCGCCAGCAGCTTGAGTCAGGCCTACGAGCAGTACTTC
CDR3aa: CASSLSQAYEQYF

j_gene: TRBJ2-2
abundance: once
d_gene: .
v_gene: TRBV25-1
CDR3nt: TGTGCCAGCACCCAGGGGGGGAACACCGGGGAGCTGTTTTTT
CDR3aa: CASTQGGNTGELFF

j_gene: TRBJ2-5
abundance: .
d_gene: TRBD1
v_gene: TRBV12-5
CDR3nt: TGTGCTAGTGGTTTGGTACCCCGACAGGGGATGCGTGAGACCCAGTACTTC
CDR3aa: CASGLVPRQGMRETQYF